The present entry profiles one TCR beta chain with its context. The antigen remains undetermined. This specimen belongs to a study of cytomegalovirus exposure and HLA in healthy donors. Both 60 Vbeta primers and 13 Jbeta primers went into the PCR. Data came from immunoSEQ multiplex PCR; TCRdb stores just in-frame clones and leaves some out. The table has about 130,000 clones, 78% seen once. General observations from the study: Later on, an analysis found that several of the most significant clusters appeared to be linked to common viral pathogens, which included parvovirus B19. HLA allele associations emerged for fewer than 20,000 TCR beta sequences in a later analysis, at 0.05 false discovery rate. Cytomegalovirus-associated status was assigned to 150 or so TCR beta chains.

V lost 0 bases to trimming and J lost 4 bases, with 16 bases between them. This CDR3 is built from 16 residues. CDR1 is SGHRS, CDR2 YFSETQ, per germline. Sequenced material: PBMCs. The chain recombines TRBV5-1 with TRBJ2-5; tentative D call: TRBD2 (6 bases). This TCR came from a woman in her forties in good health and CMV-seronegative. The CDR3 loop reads CASSLDRGEGGETQYF. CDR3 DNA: TGCGCCAGCAGCTTGGATCGGGGAGAGGGAGGAGAGACCCAGTACTTC.